This entry describes one TCR beta chain. The clone's antigen remains unknown. Base qualities were left out, and no much larger clone turns up one base away. Collaborating institutions collected whole blood in K2EDTA tubes following their own protocols. Collaborator samples were shipped for TCRbeta analysis as frozen whole blood, isolated PBMCs, or DNA extracted from either sample type. These data originate in a study of blood T cell repertoires in COVID-19 (dated by TCRdb to 2020 to 2022). The study in broad terms: The collaborator samples originated in the United States, Italy and Spain and spanned the acute and convalescent phases of COVID-19. The samples were drawn from two sources: the first 160 participants of the ongoing ImmuneRACE study, and approximately 1,300 subjects contributed by 6 global collaborators. Subjects who had been exposed to COVID-19, were actively infected with it, or had recovered from it provided the deeply sampled blood TCRbeta repertoires that made up the dataset. Where HLA class I and class II types were available, the types were taken from metadata supplied by the sample provider, not from assay-based typing. A de-identified subject ID, COVID-19 status, age in years and sex were almost always included in the sample metadata. The prospective study material was composed of cDNA or gDNA derived from T cells, B-cell-depleted T cells, or PBMCs. The repertoires were made available in a free public database intended to serve as a resource for research on the immune response to SARS-CoV-2. What the study reported, not specific to this receptor: The amount of clinical and demographic metadata varied by source and participant and was provided uncurated.

TCRbeta CDR3 regions were amplified from genomic DNA using the immunoSEQ Assay, a bias-controlled multiplex PCR. In the authors' own workflow: The number of nucleated cells in each sample was estimated from the amplification of reference gene primers within the assay. To quantify the absolute abundance of each unique TCRbeta CDR3 rearrangement, sequence reads were collapsed and filtered. For each sample, productive Simpson clonality was calculated as the square root of Simpson's diversity index across productive rearrangements. TCRdb retrieved this table from immuneACCESS and kept in-frame rearrangements only. Not all clones are present; in checked studies, unresolved V genes account for under half, and no reason is known for the remainder. V and J calls and clone size are as listed in that table; D and trimming were resolved from the DNA. The sample records over 20,000 clones, about 89% of which are singletons. The ten biggest clones cover roughly 6.4% of the sample.

CDR1 and CDR2 are drawn from the germline V gene (reference sequence): WNHNN, SYGVQD. V is cut back by 6 bases and J by 5 bases, with 6 bases in the junction unmatched. The CDR3 measures 14 amino acids from cysteine to phenylalanine. Just CDR3 DNA is preserved here, 42 bases in frame from base 1. Sample: peripheral blood. The TCR sequence derives from a human donor in a cohort sampled during active COVID-19. The sequence joins TRBV10-1 to TRBJ1-4, and TRBD1 aligns with 7 junction nucleotides. The CDR3 protein is CASSGGQKNEKLFF. The nucleotides are TGCGCCAGCAGCGGGGGACAGAAGAATGAAAAACTGTTTTTT.